This section outlines one T cell receptor (beta chain) sequence together with its context. This sample was included in a study of blood T cell repertoires in COVID-19. Study context: In each case, the material was cDNA or gDNA derived from T cells, B-cell-depleted T cells, or PBMCs.

This CDR3 has 15 amino acids. Per germline, CDR1 KGHSH and CDR2 LQKENI. Trimming cost V 5 bases and J 1 base, with 14 bases left between them. In the original processing: Amplifying reference gene primers gave estimates of nucleated cell counts. The repertoire was sequenced with immunoSEQ multiplex PCR; TCRdb's copy has only in-frame clones and lacks some. The V and J calls and clone size come from that table; D and trimming were worked out from the DNA. The table has approximately 46,000 clones, approximately 85% seen once; the top ten hold 14% to 15%. This clonotype was obtained from a human donor in a cohort sampled during active COVID-19. The sample taken for sequencing was peripheral blood. The rearrangement joins TRBV18 to TRBJ1-2; TRBD1 might be the D (5 bases). The DNA for the CDR3 is TGTGCCAGCTCAGGGACTGATCAATTTAACTATGGCTACACCTTC. Its protein is CASSGTDQFNYGYTF. Complete variable domain (other parts from reference TRBV18 and TRBJ1-2): NAGVMQNPRHLVRRRGQEARLRCSPMKGHSHVYWYRQLPEEGLKFMVYLQKENIIDESGMPKERFSAEFPKEGPSILRIQQVVRGDSAAYFCASSGTDQFNYGYTFGSGTRLTVV.